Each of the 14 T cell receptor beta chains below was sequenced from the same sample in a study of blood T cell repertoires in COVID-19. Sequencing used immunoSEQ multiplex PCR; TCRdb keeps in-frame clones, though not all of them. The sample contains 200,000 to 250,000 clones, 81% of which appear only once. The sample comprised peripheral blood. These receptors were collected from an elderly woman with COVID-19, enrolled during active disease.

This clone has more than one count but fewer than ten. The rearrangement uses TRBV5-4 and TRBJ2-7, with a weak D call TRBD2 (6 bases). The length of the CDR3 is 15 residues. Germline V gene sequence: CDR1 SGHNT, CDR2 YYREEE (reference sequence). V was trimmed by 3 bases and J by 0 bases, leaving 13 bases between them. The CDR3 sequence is CASSSAGTASYEQYF. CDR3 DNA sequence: TGTGCCAGCAGCTCGGCCGGGACTGCCTCCTACGAGCAGTACTTC.

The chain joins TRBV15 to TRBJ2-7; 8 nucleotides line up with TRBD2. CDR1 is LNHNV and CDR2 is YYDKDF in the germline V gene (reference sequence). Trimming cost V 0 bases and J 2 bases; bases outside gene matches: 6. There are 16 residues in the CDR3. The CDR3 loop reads CATSRESAGEPYEQYF. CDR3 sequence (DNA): TGTGCCACCAGCAGAGAATCAGCGGGAGAACCCTACGAGCAGTACTTC.

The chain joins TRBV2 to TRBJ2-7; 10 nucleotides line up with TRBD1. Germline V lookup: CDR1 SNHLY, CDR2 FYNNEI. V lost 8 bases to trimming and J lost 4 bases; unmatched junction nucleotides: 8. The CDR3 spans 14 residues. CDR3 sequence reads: CASVRDRGVYEQYF. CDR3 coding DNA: TGTGCCAGCGTCCGGGACAGGGGAGTTTACGAGCAGTACTTC. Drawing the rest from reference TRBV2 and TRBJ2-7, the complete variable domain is EPEVTQTPSHQVTQMGQEVILRCVPISNHLYFYWYRQILGQKVEFLVSFYNNEISEKSEIFDDQFSVERPDGSNFTLKIRSTKLEDSAMYFCASVRDRGVYEQYFGPGTRLTVT.

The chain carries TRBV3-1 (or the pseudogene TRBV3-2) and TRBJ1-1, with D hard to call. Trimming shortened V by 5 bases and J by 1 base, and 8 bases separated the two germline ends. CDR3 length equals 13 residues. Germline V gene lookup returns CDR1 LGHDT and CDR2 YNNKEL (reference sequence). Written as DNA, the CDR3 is TGTGCCAGCAGCTTCCGGGGGAACACTGAAGCTTTCTTT. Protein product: CASSFRGNTEAFF.

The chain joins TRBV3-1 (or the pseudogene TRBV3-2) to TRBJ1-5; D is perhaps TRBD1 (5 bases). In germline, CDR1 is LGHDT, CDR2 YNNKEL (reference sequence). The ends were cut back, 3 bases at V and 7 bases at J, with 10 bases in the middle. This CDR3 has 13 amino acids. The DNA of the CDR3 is TGTGCCAGCAGCCAGGACATGGCCCAGCCCCAGCATTTT. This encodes CASSQDMAQPQHF.

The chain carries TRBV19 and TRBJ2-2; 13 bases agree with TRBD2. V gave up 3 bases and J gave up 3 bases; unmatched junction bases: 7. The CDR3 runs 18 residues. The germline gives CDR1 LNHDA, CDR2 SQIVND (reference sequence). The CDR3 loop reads CASSILRLAGGDTGELFF. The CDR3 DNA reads TGTGCCAGTAGTATCTTAAGACTAGCGGGAGGAGACACCGGGGAGCTGTTTTTT.

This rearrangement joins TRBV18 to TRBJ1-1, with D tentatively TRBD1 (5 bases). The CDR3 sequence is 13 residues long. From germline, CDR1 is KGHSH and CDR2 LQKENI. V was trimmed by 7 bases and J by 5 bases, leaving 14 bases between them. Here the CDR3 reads CASFDSGGTEAFF. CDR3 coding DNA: TGTGCCAGCTTCGACAGCGGAGGGACTGAAGCTTTCTTT.

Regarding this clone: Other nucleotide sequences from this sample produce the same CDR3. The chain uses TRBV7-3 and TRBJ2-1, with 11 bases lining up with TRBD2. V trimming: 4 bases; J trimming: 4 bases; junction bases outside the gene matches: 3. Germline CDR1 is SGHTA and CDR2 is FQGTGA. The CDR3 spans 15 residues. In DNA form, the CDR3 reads TGTGCCAGCAGCTCGGGACTAGCGGTATACAATGAGCAGTTCTTC. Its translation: CASSSGLAVYNEQFF.

The CDR3 bases are TGTGCCAGCAGTTACGAACGTCTCGGGGACGAGCAGTACTTC. It translates to CASSYERLGDEQYF. V is TRBV6-2 or TRBV6-3 and J is TRBJ2-7; D might be TRBD2 (5 bases). V lost 2 bases, J lost 5 bases, and 13 bases lay in between. CDR1 and CDR2 from the germline V gene are MNHEY and SVGEGT. The CDR3 covers 14 residues.

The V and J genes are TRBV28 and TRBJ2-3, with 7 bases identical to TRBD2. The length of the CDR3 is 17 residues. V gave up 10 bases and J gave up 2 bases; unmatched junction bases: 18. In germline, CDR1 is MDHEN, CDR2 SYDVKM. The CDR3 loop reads CATRGRGRAGFTDTQYF. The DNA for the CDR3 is TGTGCCACCCGAGGGAGGGGCCGGGCGGGATTCACAGATACGCAGTATTTT.

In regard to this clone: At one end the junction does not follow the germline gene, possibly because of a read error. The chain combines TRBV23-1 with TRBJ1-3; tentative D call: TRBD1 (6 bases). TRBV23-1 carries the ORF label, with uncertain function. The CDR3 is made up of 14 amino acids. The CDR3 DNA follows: TGCGCCAGCAGGTTCGACAGGCGGAGAAACATCATATATTTT. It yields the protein CASRFDRRRNIIYF.

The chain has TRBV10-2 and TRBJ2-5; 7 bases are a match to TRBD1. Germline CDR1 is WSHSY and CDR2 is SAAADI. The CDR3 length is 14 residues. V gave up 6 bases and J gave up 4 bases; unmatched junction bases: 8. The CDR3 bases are TGCGCCAGCAGAGGGGACAGCCCTCTAGAGACCCAGTACTTC. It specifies CASRGDSPLETQYF.

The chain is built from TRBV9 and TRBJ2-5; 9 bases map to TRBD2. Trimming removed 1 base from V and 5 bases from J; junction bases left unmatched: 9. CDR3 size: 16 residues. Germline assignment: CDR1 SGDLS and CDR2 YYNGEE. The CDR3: CASSVQAGGLSETQYF. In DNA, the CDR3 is TGTGCCAGCAGCGTACAAGCGGGAGGCCTTTCGGAGACCCAGTACTTC.

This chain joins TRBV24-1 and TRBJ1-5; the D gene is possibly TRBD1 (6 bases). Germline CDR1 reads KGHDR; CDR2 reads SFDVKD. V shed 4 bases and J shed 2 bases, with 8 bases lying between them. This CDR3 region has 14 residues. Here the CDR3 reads CATSEGAGNQPQHF. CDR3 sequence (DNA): TGTGCCACCAGTGAGGGGGCAGGCAATCAGCCCCAGCATTTT.